Below are 2 T cell receptor beta chains sequenced from a single sample in a study of early T cells in non-severe SARS-CoV-2 infection. From the 5' RACE reads, TCRdb called clonotypes with MiXCR, one entry per CDR3 protein. In the table there are fewer than 25,000 distinct CDR3 sequences, about 4% of which are singletons. Input material: whole blood. The origin of the receptors is an adult who was a healthcare worker with PCR-confirmed SARS-CoV-2 infection or an uninfected control (not recorded which).

This clonotype was recorded many times. V and J are TRBV7-2 and TRBJ1-5; D gene ambiguous. CDR1 is SGHTA and CDR2 is FQGNSA in the germline V gene. V lost 4 bases to trimming and J lost 2 bases, with 6 bases between them. The CDR3 loop spans 13 amino acids. CDR3 nucleotides: TGTGCCAGCAGCTGGAACGGCAATCAGCCCCAGCATTTT. Residues: CASSWNGNQPQHF.

This clonotype was detected ten times or more. V is TRBV12-3 or TRBV12-4 and J is TRBJ1-2, with unresolved D. This CDR3 comprises 13 residues. Trimming took 6 bases from V and 4 from J, leaving 12 bases between them. CDR3 in amino acids: CASRKSGLYGYTF. As DNA, the CDR3 is TGTGCCAGCAGGAAGTCCGGCCTCTATGGCTACACCTTC.